The 14 T cell receptor beta chains below come from one sample, sequenced in a study of regulatory T cells in long-lasting Graves disease. Libraries of TCR beta came from iRepertoire HTBI primers plus Arm-PCR of CDR3 regions. MiXCR, applied by TCRdb to the multiplex PCR reads, yields one record per CDR3 protein. Here the sample spans more than 300,000 distinct CDR3 sequences, roughly a sixth being singletons. Time point defined: newly diagnosed GD, antithyroid drugs for less than 3 months. Construction of the TCR library relied on RNA isolated from PBMCs. The specimen comprised peripheral blood mononuclear cells (PBMCs), sampled at new diagnosis, from a patient treated with antithyroid drugs. Receptors were obtained from a female donor with Graves disease.

A remark on this clonotype: Since a far larger clone is one base different, this is likely a read error. The V gene is TRBV12-3 or TRBV12-4, the J gene TRBJ2-1; D is unclear. Trimming left V 4 bases short and J 10 bases short, with 14 bases between. The CDR3 covers 13 residues. CDR3 sequence reads: CASSYDFGYEQFF. The CDR3 DNA reads as TGTGCCAGCAGTTACGACTTCGGATACGAGCAGTTCTTC.

This clonotype was picked up a small number of times. The rearrangement links TRBV19 to TRBJ1-1; D unclear. From germline, CDR1 is LNHDA and CDR2 SQIVND (reference sequence). V lost 3 bases and J 0 bases, leaving 8 bases between the germline ends. The CDR3 covers 14 residues. CDR3 bases: TGTGCCAGTAGTATCCGGACTATGAACACTGAAGCTTTCTTT. This codes for CASSIRTMNTEAFF. The full variable domain, completed using reference TRBV19 and TRBJ1-1, is DGGITQSPKYLFRKEGQNVTLSCEQNLNHDAMYWYRQDPGQGLRLIYYSQIVNDFQKGDIAEGYSVSREKKESFPLTVTSAQKNPTAFYLCASSIRTMNTEAFFGQGTRLTVV.

V usage is TRBV6-2 or TRBV6-3 and J usage is TRBJ2-7; possibly TRBD1 for D (6 bases). CDR1 and CDR2 from the germline V gene are MNHEY and SVGEGT. Deletions cut 5 bases from V and 0 bases from J, with 14 bases between. The CDR3 totals 15 residues. For the CDR3, the DNA is TGTGCCAGCAGTAACAACAGGGATAGCTCCTACGAGCAGTACTTC. This sequence encodes CASSNNRDSSYEQYF.

This clonotype was counted many times. The rearrangement joins TRBV6-5 to TRBJ2-4; the D gene is possibly TRBD1 (6 bases). Germline V CDR1 and CDR2: MNHEY, SVGAGI. This CDR3 has 15 residues. The V and J ends lost 0 bases and 2 bases respectively, with 8 bases between them. The chain's CDR3 is CASSYSRGTKNIQYF. Written as DNA, the CDR3 is TGTGCCAGCAGTTACTCGAGGGGGACCAAAAACATTCAGTACTTC.

This clonotype occurred many times. V gene TRBV20-1 combines with J gene TRBJ2-7; no definite D call. Germline values: CDR1 DFQATT, CDR2 SNEGSKA (reference sequence). Trimming cost V 7 bases and J 6 bases, with 19 bases left between them. This CDR3 contains 13 residues. CDR3 DNA sequence: TGCAGTGTGGGGTCCCGAGCTGAACGCGAGCAGTACTTC. It encodes CSVGSRAEREQYF.

This clonotype has a count of ten or more. This chain connects TRBV7-2 to TRBJ2-3, with 7 bases identical to TRBD2. This CDR3 has 13 amino acids. Looked up from germline, CDR1 is SGHTA and CDR2 is FQGNSA. The V segment lost 6 bases and the J segment 5 bases; nucleotides outside the gene matches: 5. The CDR3 loop is CASSQGEGDTQYF. DNA for the CDR3: TGTGCCAGCAGTCAAGGGGAGGGAGATACGCAGTATTTT.

This clonotype was counted ten times or more. This chain uses TRBV27 with TRBJ2-5; TRBD2 is a possible D gene (5 bases). Gene TRBJ2-7 matches the end of the DNA better, so the J call may be wrong. Germline values: CDR1 MNHEY, CDR2 SMNVEV (reference sequence). The CDR3 sequence is 12 residues long. CDR3 sequence reads: CASSLNGDEQYF. In DNA, the CDR3 is TGTGCCAGCAGTTTAAACGGGGACGAGCAGTACTTC.

This clonotype has at least ten counts. V is TRBV20-1 and J is TRBJ2-4; 7 bases are shared with TRBD1. Germline CDR1 reads DFQATT; CDR2 reads SNEGSKA (reference sequence). This CDR3 spans 16 amino acids. The junction had 7 bases not matched to a gene; V was cut back by 0 bases and J by 2 bases. The CDR3 reads CSARDPRQGTKNIQYF. In DNA, the CDR3 is TGCAGTGCTAGAGACCCTCGACAGGGTACCAAAAACATTCAGTACTTC.

This clonotype has more than one count but fewer than ten. The CDR3 sequence is CATSASSQGEKLFF. The CDR3 region has the DNA TGTGCCACCAGTGCGTCGTCGCAGGGAGAAAAACTGTTTTTT. The chain joins TRBV24-1 to TRBJ1-4, with a tentative D call TRBD1 (5 bases). V was cut by 5 bases and J by 8 bases, with 14 bases left in between. Germline V lookup: CDR1 KGHDR, CDR2 SFDVKD. CDR3 length: 14 amino acids.

The chain recombines TRBV11-2 with TRBJ2-1; 9 bases line up with TRBD2. CDR3 length: 17 amino acids. V lost 0 bases to trimming and J lost 8 bases; unmatched junction nucleotides: 11. CDR1 SGHAT and CDR2 FQNNGV come from the germline V gene. The CDR3 sequence is CASSLDRTSAPVDEQFF. The CDR3 nucleotides read TGTGCCAGCAGCTTAGATCGGACTAGCGCACCTGTGGATGAGCAGTTCTTC.

The V and J genes are TRBV6-1 and TRBJ2-7, with D possibly matching TRBD2 (5 bases). With 6 bases removed from V and 3 bases from J, the gap between germline ends came to 21 bases. The CDR3 contains 16 residues. Germline CDR1 MNHNS, CDR2 SASEGT. CDR3 DNA: TGTGCCAGCAGAGTTGGCCTCGGGAATTCGGGCTACGAGCAGTACTTC. Protein product: CASRVGLGNSGYEQYF.

This clonotype appeared many times. The V and J genes are TRBV5-6 and TRBJ1-1, with D possibly being TRBD1 (6 bases). CDR3 length: 13 amino acids. Germline V CDR1 and CDR2: SGHDT, YYEEEE. Trimming cost V 7 bases and J 8 bases, with 18 bases left between them. CDR3 sequence: CASGRFWQGEAFF. CDR3 in DNA: TGTGCCAGCGGAAGATTTTGGCAGGGGGAAGCTTTCTTT.

This clonotype was seen repeatedly, ten times or more. V usage is TRBV10-3 and J usage is TRBJ2-7; D gene ambiguous. Between the trimmed V and J ends, which lost 3 bases and 0 bases, there was a span of 9 bases. CDR3 length: 14 residues. Looked up from germline, CDR1 is ENHRY and CDR2 is SYGVKD. The DNA of the CDR3 is TGTGCCATCAGTGACCTGAAAGACTCCTACGAGCAGTACTTC. This encodes CAISDLKDSYEQYF.

The table lists this clonotype with many counts. The rearrangement joins TRBV29-1 to TRBJ2-5; TRBD2 matches 11 bases. Per germline, CDR1 SQVTM and CDR2 ANQGSEA. Trimming at V came to 7 bases and at J to 4 bases, leaving 5 bases not matched to a gene. The CDR3 spans 13 residues. The CDR3 region has the DNA TGCAGCGGTCTAGCGGGAGGTTCAGAGACCCAGTACTTC. Translated: CSGLAGGSETQYF. The full variable domain, rest sourced from reference TRBV29-1 and TRBJ2-5, is SAVISQKPSRDICQRGTSLTIQCQVDSQVTMMFWYRQQPGQSLTLIATANQGSEATYESGFVIDKFPISRPNLTFSTLTVSNMSPEDSSIYLCSGLAGGSETQYFGPGTRLLVL.